The present entry profiles one T cell receptor beta chain with its context. Primers for the PCR totalled 60 Vbeta and 13 Jbeta. Here immunoSEQ multiplex PCR was the method, and the copy in TCRdb shows in-frame clones only, minus some. The table includes under 150,000 clones, around 81% detected once. Germline assignment: CDR1 SQVTM and CDR2 ANQGSEA. V dropped 1 base and J dropped 2; count of bases not matched to a gene: 9. The CDR3 totals 16 residues. The sample comes from a study of cytomegalovirus exposure and HLA in healthy donors. Study background: About 180 million T cells yielded 90 million to 130 million unique TCR beta sequences, as an earlier analysis found.

This receptor was obtained from a woman in her 30s in good health and CMV-seronegative. Sequencing was performed on PBMCs. This rearrangement joins TRBV29-1 to TRBJ2-3; 7 positions agree with TRBD1. CDR3 bases: TGCAGCGTTGAAGGAGGGGACAGAGCTATCACAGATACGCAGTATTTT. Protein: CSVEGGDRAITDTQYF.